The 13 T cell receptor beta chains below were found in one sample sequenced in a study of identifying expanded T cells in peripheral blood (dated by TCRdb to the late 2010s). Libraries were made using the immunoSEQ multiplex PCR assay. TCRdb provides this immuneACCESS table in a form limited to in-frame rearrangements. Some clones are lacking; in checked studies, under half of them reflect an unresolved V gene, and why the rest are absent is not known. A total of some 54,000 clones appear in this sample, approximately 86% of them only once. The ten largest clones add up to 12% to 15% of the sample. The specimen was blood. Source of these receptors: a person aged 18 to 70 in good health.

CDR3 sequence (DNA): TGTGCCAGCAGCTTAGACGGGCCAAACAATGAGCAGTTCTTC. This translates into CASSLDGPNNEQFF. The chain links TRBV11-3 to TRBJ2-1; D gene uncertain. V shed 0 bases and J shed 5 bases, with 8 bases lying between them. CDR1 is SGHNT, CDR2 YENEEA, per germline. This CDR3 has 14 amino acids.

CDR3 coding DNA: TGTGCCAGTAGTGGATCCTACCCTAGCGTCTCTAGCACAGATACGCAGTATTTT. It codes for CASSGSYPSVSSTDTQYF. V usage is TRBV19 and J usage is TRBJ2-3, with D possibly matching TRBD2 (6 bases). V lost 5 bases to trimming and J lost 0 bases, with 21 bases between them. This CDR3 contains 18 residues. CDR1 is LNHDA, CDR2 SQIVND, per germline (reference sequence).

This clone has only a few counts. The chain links TRBV30 to TRBJ2-6, with unresolved D. The germline gives CDR1 GTSNPN, CDR2 SVGIG (reference sequence). The CDR3 loop spans 13 amino acids. V lost 4 bases, J lost 5 bases, and 9 bases lay in between. The DNA of the CDR3 is TGTGCCTGGAAGAACTGGTGGGCCAACGTCCTGACTTTC. Its protein is CAWKNWWANVLTF.

Of note for this clone: The junction and the germline gene differ at one end; a read error may be behind it. The chain combines TRBV6-1 with TRBJ2-2; either TRBD1 or TRBD2 may fit D (5 bases each). CDR3 length: 14 amino acids. Looked up from germline, CDR1 is MNHNS and CDR2 is SASEGT. The CDR3 is CASSVERGTRELFF. The CDR3 DNA reads TGTGCCAGCTCCGTAGAGAGGGGCACCAGGGAGCTGTTTTTT.

The V and J genes are TRBV6-1 and TRBJ1-4, with D uncertain. Germline values: CDR1 MNHNS, CDR2 SASEGT. This CDR3 has 18 residues. The V and J ends lost 1 base and 3 bases respectively, with 18 bases between them. The CDR3 is CASSEVRFLTRSNEKLFF. The CDR3 nucleotides read TGTGCCAGCAGTGAAGTCCGGTTCCTTACCCGGTCTAATGAAAAACTGTTTTTT.

This chain joins TRBV6-5 and TRBJ1-2; TRBD1 matches 8 bases. Germline V gene sequence: CDR1 MNHEY, CDR2 SVGAGI. The CDR3 is 16 amino acids. V shed 0 bases, J shed 5 bases, and the junction held 8 bases outside the gene matches. Here the CDR3 reads CASSYSSGGLSYGYTF. CDR3 nucleotides: TGTGCCAGCAGTTACTCTTCAGGGGGCTTATCTTATGGCTACACCTTC.

J is TRBJ1-2 and V is TRBV6-1; perhaps TRBD1 as D (6 bases). Looked up from germline, CDR1 is MNHNS and CDR2 is SASEGT. The CDR3 covers 15 residues. V was trimmed by 5 bases and J by 4 bases, leaving 17 bases between them. The CDR3, as DNA: TGTGCCAGCAGTATGATGGGGGCGGTAGGCTATGGCTACACCTTC. This translates into CASSMMGAVGYGYTF.

This clone was detected only a few times. J is TRBJ1-2 and V is TRBV7-9, with 9 bases identical to TRBD1. Germline V CDR1 and CDR2: SEHNR, FQNEAQ (reference sequence). The CDR3 consists of 13 residues. Trimming at V came to 1 base and at J to 6 bases, leaving 0 bases not matched to a gene. CDR3 DNA: TGTGCCAGCAGCTTAGACAGGGGGCATGGCTACACCTTC. Its protein is CASSLDRGHGYTF.

V is TRBV27 and J is TRBJ2-1; D may correspond to TRBD1 or TRBD2 (5 bases each). The CDR3 sequence is 15 residues long. V was shortened by 5 bases and J by 3 bases, with 14 bases between the two germline ends. Germline V lookup: CDR1 MNHEY, CDR2 SMNVEV (reference sequence). The CDR3 reads CASSITGTVYNEQFF. As DNA, the CDR3 is TGTGCCAGCAGTATAACCGGGACGGTCTACAATGAGCAGTTCTTC.

The count of this clone is one. The V and J genes are TRBV18 and TRBJ1-2; a possible D gene is TRBD1 (6 bases). The CDR3 length is 15 residues. Germline CDR1 KGHSH, CDR2 LQKENI. Between the trimmed V and J ends, which lost 6 bases and 4 bases, there was a span of 18 bases. The CDR3 loop is CASSPTLQGPYGYTF. Written as DNA, the CDR3 is TGTGCCAGCTCGCCGACATTACAGGGCCCCTATGGCTACACCTTC.

The chain links TRBV12-2 to TRBJ2-7; TRBD1 is taken as the D call from the table, unchecked against the DNA. TRBV12-2 is a listed pseudogene. CDR3 size: 15 residues. CDR3 nucleotide sequence: TGTGCAAGTCGCCTACCCCTGGGACAGGGAGGCGAGCAGTACGTC. This translates into CASRLPLGQGGEQYV.

The J gene is TRBJ1-1, the V gene TRBV5-4; D is possibly TRBD1 (6 bases). Trimming stripped 2 bases from V and 5 bases from J, with 7 bases between. Germline CDR1 SGHNT, CDR2 YYREEE (reference sequence). The CDR3 extends over 12 amino acids. CDR3 loop: CASSFTGTEAFF. The CDR3 coding sequence is TGTGCCAGCAGCTTTACAGGGACTGAAGCTTTCTTT.

This clone is a singleton in its sample. The genes are TRBV7-2 and TRBJ1-2; D uncertain. Germline CDR1 reads SGHTA; CDR2 reads FQGNSA. Trimming took off 3 bases at V and 5 bases at J, with 10 bases between the two ends. The CDR3 spans 13 residues. In nucleotides, the CDR3 is TGTGCCAGCAGCTTGGCCAGCCTTTATGGCTACACCTTC. As protein: CASSLASLYGYTF.